One and the same sample provided the 22 T cell receptor beta chains below, sequenced in a study of human T cells and chemical hapten exposure. Time point specified: pre-sensitization, week 0. Treatment denoted: therapeutic diphenylcyclopropenone sensitization with weekly scalp DPC. Using its own MiXCR run on the RACE reads, TCRdb lists one record per CDR3 protein. The table shows 180,000 or so distinct CDR3 sequences, with nearly 30% occurring only once. The source material was whole blood, sampled in connection with sensitization to the hapten diphenylcyclopropenone (DPC). The receptors were gathered from a woman under 40 with alopecia areata. Some clones in this sample may be carry-over from other donors' samples.

The chain links TRBV20-1 to TRBJ2-5; D remains ambiguous. V was cut by 6 bases and J by 4 bases, with 15 bases left in between. This CDR3 is built from 13 residues. Per the germline V gene, CDR1 is DFQATT and CDR2 is SNEGSKA (reference sequence). The CDR3 sequence is CSARTASSETQYF. DNA for the CDR3: TGCAGTGCCCGAACTGCCTCTTCAGAGACCCAGTACTTC.

The chain couples TRBV2 to TRBJ2-2; tentatively, D is TRBD2 (6 bases). CDR1 is SNHLY and CDR2 is FYNNEI in the germline V gene. V dropped 7 bases and J dropped 4 bases, with 10 bases sitting between them. The length of the CDR3 is 13 residues. CDR3 loop: CASILEGTGELFF. CDR3 DNA sequence: TGTGCCAGCATCTTGGAGGGCACCGGGGAGCTGTTTTTT.

V and J are TRBV5-1 and TRBJ1-6; TRBD1 agrees at 10 bases. V trimming: 4 bases; J trimming: 11 bases; junction bases outside the gene matches: 9. The CDR3 has 15 amino acids. CDR1 is SGHRS, CDR2 YFSETQ, per germline. Written as DNA, the CDR3 is TGCGCCAGCAGCCCGGGGACAGGGGTTTACACACCCCTCCACTTT. This gives the protein CASSPGTGVYTPLHF.

This clonotype was seen just once. The CDR3 spells CASSPNVDRVQAFF. The CDR3, as DNA: TGTGCCAGCAGTCCAAACGTCGACAGAGTACAAGCTTTCTTT. This chain uses TRBV12-3 or TRBV12-4 with TRBJ1-1; tentative D call: TRBD1 (5 bases). Between the trimmed V and J ends, which lost 5 bases and 9 bases, there was a span of 19 bases. This CDR3 has 14 residues.

The chain joins TRBV2 to TRBJ1-5; 7 bases are shared with TRBD1. Germline loops: CDR1 SNHLY, CDR2 FYNNEI. V lost 4 bases and J lost 11; bases outside the gene matches: 11. The CDR3 totals 14 residues. Written as DNA, the CDR3 is TGTGCCAGCAGTGTCGGGCGGACAGGATGGGCCCAGCATTTT. Protein sequence: CASSVGRTGWAQHF.

The V gene is TRBV7-2, the J gene TRBJ2-7, with D hard to call. Germline lookup yields CDR1 SGHTA and CDR2 FQGNSA. V lost 1 base, J lost 0 bases, and 10 bases lay in between. The CDR3 spans 15 residues. The CDR3 DNA sequence: TGTGCCAGCAGCTTAGAGTTGGGCAGCTCCTACGAGCAGTACTTC. Translating it yields CASSLELGSSYEQYF.

CDR3 DNA sequence: TGCAGCGTTGCTGGCCATAGCAATCAGCCCCAGCATTTT. Its translation is CSVAGHSNQPQHF. V and J are TRBV29-1 and TRBJ1-5; D unresolved. Germline loops: CDR1 SQVTM, CDR2 ANQGSEA. V was cut by 4 bases and J by 0 bases, with 7 bases left in between. The CDR3 runs 13 residues.

This chain joins TRBV29-1 and TRBJ2-5; 7 bases agree with TRBD1. In germline, CDR1 is SQVTM, CDR2 ANQGSEA. The CDR3 consists of 11 residues. V dropped 3 bases and J dropped 6; count of bases not matched to a gene: 1. The CDR3 nucleotides read TGCAGCGTTGATAGGGGGCAGACCCAGTACTTC. Translation gives CSVDRGQTQYF.

This clonotype appeared a few times. The rearrangement joins TRBV21-1 to TRBJ1-1; the table's D call of TRBD1 was not tested on the DNA. TRBV21-1 is a known pseudogene. The CDR3 is 18 residues long. CDR3 residues: CASSKAPQGRPANTEAFF. The DNA of the CDR3 is TGTGCCAGCAGCAAAGCGCCGCAGGGGCGCCCCGCGAACACTGAAGCTTTCTTT.

To note about this clonotype: One end of the junction varies from germline; a read error may be responsible. The V call is TRBV14, the J call TRBJ1-2; D is uncertain. This CDR3 has 14 amino acids. Looked up from germline, CDR1 is SGHDN and CDR2 is FVKESK. The CDR3 nucleotides are TGTGCCAGCAGCCTGACAAGAATTAACTATGACTACACCTTC. It encodes CASSLTRINYDYTF.

V is TRBV29-1 and J is TRBJ1-1, with TRBD1 as a possible D gene (6 bases). The CDR3 consists of 16 residues. Trimming took off 0 bases at V and 5 bases at J, with 19 bases between the two ends. Per the germline V gene, CDR1 is SQVTM and CDR2 is ANQGSEA. CDR3: CSVEDLWGHGRTEAFF. Here the CDR3 DNA reads TGCAGCGTTGAAGATCTTTGGGGACACGGTCGGACTGAAGCTTTCTTT.

CDR3 residues: CASSYGVEGTTQETQYF. The CDR3 DNA follows: TGTGCCAGCAGTTACGGTGTCGAGGGGACTACCCAAGAGACCCAGTACTTC. This chain links TRBV6-2 or TRBV6-3 with TRBJ2-5; 7 bases align to TRBD2. Germline values: CDR1 MNHEY, CDR2 SVGEGT. Unmatched junction bases numbered 10, after V lost 2 bases and J lost 1 base. The CDR3 consists of 17 residues.

A few counts support this clonotype. This chain joins TRBV18 and TRBJ1-6; D unclear. This CDR3 contains 15 residues. The germline CDR1 and CDR2 sequences are KGHSH and LQKENI. With 0 bases removed from V and 7 bases from J, the gap between germline ends came to 10 bases. The CDR3, as DNA: TGTGCCAGCTCACCACCGGAGGGTTGGAATTCACCCCTCCACTTT. This sequence encodes CASSPPEGWNSPLHF.

The chain links TRBV6-5 to TRBJ1-2, with 7 bases lining up with TRBD1. This CDR3 is built from 11 residues. The V segment lost 8 bases and the J segment 4 bases; nucleotides outside the gene matches: 1. Germline CDR1 and CDR2: MNHEY and SVGAGI. The CDR3 protein is CASRDSYGYTF. CDR3 coding DNA: TGTGCCAGCCGGGACAGCTATGGCTACACCTTC.

The genes are TRBV29-1 and TRBJ1-1; TRBD1 aligns across 7 bases. The J segment lost 1 base and the V segment lost 4 bases, leaving 9 bases of the junction unmatched. The CDR3 extends over 15 amino acids. Per germline, CDR1 SQVTM and CDR2 ANQGSEA. The CDR3 DNA reads TGCAGCGTTGCCGGTGGACGACAGGGGAACACTGAAGCTTTCTTT. Amino acid sequence: CSVAGGRQGNTEAFF.

V gene TRBV5-1 combines with J gene TRBJ2-1; 9 bases are a match to TRBD2. The length of the CDR3 is 17 residues. Germline CDR1 is SGHRS and CDR2 is YFSETQ. The junction had 4 bases not matched to a gene; V was cut back by 0 bases and J by 0 bases. CDR3 DNA: TGCGCCAGCAGCTTGGAGACTAGCGGTTTCTCCTACAATGAGCAGTTCTTC. Translated: CASSLETSGFSYNEQFF.

This clonotype turned up a few times. V and J are TRBV10-3 and TRBJ2-5, with TRBD1 matching over 10 bases. This CDR3 spans 15 amino acids. Germline loops: CDR1 ENHRY, CDR2 SYGVKD. Trimming removed 11 bases from V and 3 bases from J; junction bases left unmatched: 12. CDR3 amino acids: CASRGDRGLEETQYF. The CDR3 DNA reads as TGTGCCTCACGCGGAGACAGGGGGCTCGAAGAGACCCAGTACTTC.

This clonotype was found a few times. The chain has TRBV29-1 and TRBJ2-5; 7 bases agree with TRBD2. V was clipped by 5 bases and J by 1 base; unmatched bases: 10. The CDR3 is made up of 15 amino acids. The germline gives CDR1 SQVTM, CDR2 ANQGSEA. The CDR3 sequence: CSVQRDSLPQETQYF. The CDR3 coding sequence is TGCAGCGTTCAGCGGGACTCACTTCCCCAAGAGACCCAGTACTTC.

This chain connects TRBV20-1 to TRBJ2-7; 12 nucleotides line up with TRBD2. The length of the CDR3 is 14 residues. The J segment lost 6 bases and the V segment lost 5 bases, leaving 8 bases of the junction unmatched. The V gene's germline CDR1 is DFQATT and CDR2 SNEGSKA (reference sequence). The CDR3 reads CSAPSGTSGREQYF. The DNA for the CDR3 is TGCAGTGCTCCCTCCGGGACTAGCGGGCGCGAGCAGTACTTC.

The chain links TRBV7-2 to TRBJ2-7, with TRBD2 matching 8 bases. V shed 5 bases, J shed 4 bases, and the junction held 10 bases outside the gene matches. Germline V gives CDR1 SGHTA, CDR2 FQGNSA. CDR3 length equals 15 residues. This chain's CDR3 is CASSPPGLEQYEQYF. Written as DNA, the CDR3 is TGTGCCAGCAGCCCACCGGGACTAGAGCAATACGAGCAGTACTTC. The whole variable domain, filled in from reference TRBV7-2 and TRBJ2-7, reads GAGVSQSPSNKVTEKGKDVELRCDPISGHTALYWYRQSLGQGLEFLIYFQGNSAPDKSGLPSDRFSAERTGGSVSTLTIQRTQQEDSAVYLCASSPPGLEQYEQYFGPGTRLTVT.

The chain links TRBV6-5 to TRBJ2-6; no firm D call. From germline, CDR1 is MNHEY and CDR2 SVGAGI. Trimming pared 6 bases from V and 0 bases from J, leaving 9 bases between. The CDR3 is made up of 15 amino acids. CDR3 sequence reads: CASSRHDSGANVLTF. The CDR3, as DNA: TGTGCCAGCAGCCGTCACGACTCTGGGGCCAACGTCCTGACTTTC.

This chain connects TRBV12-3 or TRBV12-4 to TRBJ2-2; tentative D call: TRBD2 (6 bases). This CDR3 is built from 15 residues. The V gene lost 6 bases and the J gene lost 4 bases, with 15 bases spanning the gap. The CDR3 here is CASSWGLGGTGELFF. The CDR3, as DNA: TGTGCCAGCAGCTGGGGACTTGGGGGCACCGGGGAGCTGTTTTTT.